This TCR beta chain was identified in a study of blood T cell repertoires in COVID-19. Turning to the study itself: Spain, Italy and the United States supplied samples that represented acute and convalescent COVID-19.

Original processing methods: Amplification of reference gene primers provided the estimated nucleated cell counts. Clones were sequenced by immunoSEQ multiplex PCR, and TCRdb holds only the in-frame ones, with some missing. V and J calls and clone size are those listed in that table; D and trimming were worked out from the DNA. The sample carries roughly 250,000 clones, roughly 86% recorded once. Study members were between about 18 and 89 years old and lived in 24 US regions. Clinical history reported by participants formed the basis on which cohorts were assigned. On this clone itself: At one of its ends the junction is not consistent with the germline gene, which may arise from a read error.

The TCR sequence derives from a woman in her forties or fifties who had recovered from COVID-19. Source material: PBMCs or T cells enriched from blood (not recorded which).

Written as DNA, the CDR3 is TGTGCTAGCAGCTTAGCAGGGGGAAAGGGGGAGACCCAGTACTTC. Encoded protein: CASSLAGGKGETQYF. V and J are TRBV7-7 and TRBJ2-5; 7 nucleotides line up with TRBD1. There are 15 residues in the CDR3. Germline CDR1 reads SSHAT; CDR2 reads FNYEAQ (reference sequence).